This TCR beta chain came from a study of shared clonotypes between healthy human individuals. Study overall: The donor pool was made up of two women and a few men aged 18 to 49.

The germline gives CDR1 SGHRS, CDR2 YFSETQ. Trimming removed 7 bases from V and 8 bases from J; junction bases left unmatched: 8. CDR3 size: 13 residues. Sequencing was performed on unsorted PBMC DNA using ten immunoSEQ deep assay plates. Measured with immunoSEQ multiplex PCR; TCRdb has only the in-frame clones, and not every one. The sample holds fewer than 600,000 clones, around 79% seen once. Recent acute infections and vaccinations were absent in the healthy HIV-negative adult donors. The unsorted samples had 100 million or so PBMCs used for genomic DNA. The TCR was taken from a woman aged 40 to 55 in good health. Some clones in this sample may be carry-over from other donors' samples. The sequencing sample was made of PBMCs. The V gene is TRBV5-1, the J gene TRBJ2-1; 8 nucleotides line up with TRBD2. CDR3 DNA sequence: TGCGCCAGCGGTCGGACTAGCTTCGATGAGCAGTTCTTC. Amino acid sequence: CASGRTSFDEQFF.